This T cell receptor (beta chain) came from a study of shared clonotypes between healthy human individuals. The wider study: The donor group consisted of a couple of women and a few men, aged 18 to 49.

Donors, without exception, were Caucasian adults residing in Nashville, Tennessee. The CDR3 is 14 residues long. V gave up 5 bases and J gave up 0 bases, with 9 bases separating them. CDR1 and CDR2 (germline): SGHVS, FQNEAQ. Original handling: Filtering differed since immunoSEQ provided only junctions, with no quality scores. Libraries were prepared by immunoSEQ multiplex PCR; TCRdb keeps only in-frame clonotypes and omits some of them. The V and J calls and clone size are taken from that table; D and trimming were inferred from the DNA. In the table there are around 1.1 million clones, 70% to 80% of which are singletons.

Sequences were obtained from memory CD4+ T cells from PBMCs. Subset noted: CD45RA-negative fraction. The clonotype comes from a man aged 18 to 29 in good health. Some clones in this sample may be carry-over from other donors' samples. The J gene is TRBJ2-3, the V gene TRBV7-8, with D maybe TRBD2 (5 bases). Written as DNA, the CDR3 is TGTGCCAGCAGCCCCCAGCGGAGCACAGATACGCAGTATTTT. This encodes CASSPQRSTDTQYF.